This T cell receptor (beta chain) was documented in a study of blood T cell repertoires in COVID-19. The method was immunoSEQ multiplex PCR; TCRdb's version includes in-frame clones alone and lacks a portion of them. The sample includes nearly 250,000 clones, more than 70% of them seen just once. This CDR3 has 13 amino acids. CDR1 and CDR2 from the germline V gene are MDHEN and SYDVKM. After removal of 4 bases from V and 3 bases from J, the junction contained 2 bases not matched to a gene. Material for sequencing was PBMCs or T cells enriched from blood (not recorded which). This receptor was identified in a woman in her forties or fifties who had recovered from COVID-19. The V and J genes are TRBV28 and TRBJ1-2; 7 bases fit TRBD1. CDR3 amino acids: CASSSGTDYGYTF. The CDR3 region has the DNA TGTGCCAGCAGTTCCGGGACAGACTATGGCTACACCTTC.